This T cell receptor beta chain originates from a study of response to subunit inactivated influenza vaccine. This CDR3 has 15 amino acids. The V and J ends lost 3 bases and 5 bases, in that order; junction bases with no gene match: 9. Germline values: CDR1 SEHNR, CDR2 FQNEAQ (reference sequence). Via MiXCR, TCRdb re-called the RT-PCR reads, giving one row per CDR3 protein. The sample shows roughly 700,000 distinct CDR3 sequences, more than 15% of them seen only once. The sequence was obtained from a man aged 45-65 years who received an inactivated influenza vaccine. The input for sequencing was PBMCs from blood, taken about 11 days after vaccination. The chain has TRBV7-9 and TRBJ2-5; 7 positions match TRBD2. CDR3 DNA: TGTGCCAGCAGCTTTAAGGCGGGGGACCGTGAGACCCAGTACTTC. Protein sequence: CASSFKAGDRETQYF.